This is a list of T cell receptor beta chains from one sample in a study of T cells of healthy individuals. TCRdb re-called the 5' RACE reads with MiXCR, one entry per CDR3 protein. Of about 96,000 distinct CDR3 sequences listed, approximately 15% were seen once; the top ten hold roughly 6.1%. The source of these receptors is a human donor in good health. Both conserved end residues are part of each CDR3. Not all rows give a size; the values are once, few, many and, for expanded clones, a class.

j_call clone_size v_call cdr3_aa
TRBJ2-5 many TRBV5-6 CASSLRTGRRETQYF
TRBJ1-2 few TRBV12-3/TRBV12-4 CASSLNRGQGYGYTF
TRBJ2-5 few TRBV15 CATSRGGEEGTQYF
TRBJ1-3 few TRBV2 CASSEEGNTIYF
TRBJ2-3 - TRBV20-1 CSAKGRGRGTQYF
TRBJ1-6 few TRBV2 CASSDQGMNNSPLHF
TRBJ2-7 few TRBV20-1 CSAIDLAGRSYEQYF
TRBJ2-5 few TRBV7-3 CASSLLGGFQETQYF
TRBJ2-2 many TRBV7-2 CASSLFMRKNTGELFF
TRBJ2-1 few TRBV20-1 CSVNGYYNEQFF
TRBJ2-1 many TRBV28 CASSSPLAGEMNEQFF
TRBJ1-1 - TRBV7-2 CASSLEFGAEWNTEAFF
TRBJ2-3 many TRBV5-1 CASSRVVADTQYF
TRBJ2-1 - TRBV28 CASSLRTSAYNEQFF
TRBJ2-2 - TRBV20-1 CSARDTVAGGDTGELFF
TRBJ1-5 few TRBV7-2 CASSLVGRESNQPQHF
TRBJ1-1 - TRBV29-1 CSVDPFPSRRGYFTEAFF
TRBJ2-7 - TRBV7-9 CASSWATSGLLEEQYF